The T cell receptor beta chain described here comes from a study of identical twins. Addition of a universal primer site occurred through template switching, and cDNA carried unique molecular identifiers. TCRdb analysed the 5' RACE reads with MiXCR anew, one entry per CDR3 protein. The table shows 550,000 to 800,000 distinct CDR3 sequences, with roughly 7.2% occurring only once. Points on this clonotype: Its matching antigen is unknown.

General study results and limits: With monozygotic twins, out-of-frame TCR alpha sharing exceeded what models estimated.

This same sample was also taken into another study, of yellow fever vaccine responses in identical twins.

Source material: PBMCs. This sequence originates from a woman aged 18-29 years in good health.

The CDR3 reads CASSLKGDGNQPQHF. The CDR3 nucleotides read TGTGCCAGCAGCCTGAAGGGTGATGGCAATCAGCCCCAGCATTTT. This chain connects TRBV7-9 to TRBJ1-5; D gene ambiguous. CDR1 is SEHNR, CDR2 FQNEAQ, per germline (reference sequence). V was pared by 5 bases and J by 2 bases, with 13 bases between. The CDR3 consists of 15 residues. The complete variable domain, with remaining parts taken from reference TRBV7-9 and TRBJ1-5, reads DTGVSQNPRHKITKRGQNVTFRCDPISEHNRLYWYRQTLGQGPEFLTYFQNEAQLEKSRLLSDRFSAERPKGSFSTLEIQRTEQGDSAMYLCASSLKGDGNQPQHFGDGTRLSIL.